A selection of T cell receptor beta chains follows, all from one sample in a study of naive CD8 T cells in extremely preterm neonates. Profiled with immunoSEQ multiplex PCR; TCRdb holds only in-frame clones, not every one. The repertoire consists of some 4,900 clones, with about 97% occurring once and the leading ten covering roughly 0.5%. Material: naive CD8+ T cells from cord blood. These receptors all stem from a newborn in good health. Both conserved end residues are part of each CDR3. Each record gives: J gene, D gene, V gene, clone size, CDR3 DNA, CDR3 protein. D genes are given only for firm matches. Some rows mark clone size as missing; the rest say once, few, many or name a class of expanded clone.

J: TRBJ2-5
D: TRBD2
V: TRBV4-2
size: NA
DNA: TGTGCCAGCAGCCAAGTGACTAGCGAGGAGACCCAGTACTTC
CDR3: CASSQVTSEETQYF

J: TRBJ1-1
D: NA
V: TRBV4-1
size: NA
DNA: TGCGCCAGCAGCCAATACGGGAACACTGAAGCTTTCTTT
CDR3: CASSQYGNTEAFF

J: TRBJ1-3
D: NA
V: TRBV19
size: NA
DNA: TGTGCCAGTAGTATAGCCGGGATCTCTGGAAACACCATATATTTT
CDR3: CASSIAGISGNTIYF

J: TRBJ2-3
D: NA
V: TRBV19
size: NA
DNA: TGTGCCAGTAGTCCCAGGGAACTAACAGATACGCAGTATTTT
CDR3: CASSPRELTDTQYF

J: TRBJ2-3
D: TRBD1
V: TRBV5-1
size: NA
DNA: TGCGCCAGCAGCTTTGCTGGACAGGGGGCAGATACGCAGTATTTT
CDR3: CASSFAGQGADTQYF

J: TRBJ1-1
D: TRBD1
V: TRBV28
size: few
DNA: TGTGCCAGCAGCCCGACAGGGTCGAACACTGAAGCTTTCTTT
CDR3: CASSPTGSNTEAFF

J: TRBJ2-3
D: NA
V: TRBV7-9
size: NA
DNA: TGTGCCAGCAGCTTAGGGAGGGGAAACAGATATGCCGGAGATACGCAGTATTTT
CDR3: CASSLGRGNRYAGDTQYF

J: TRBJ2-7
D: NA
V: TRBV2
size: once
DNA: TGTGCCACCGAGGACGGAGGGGAGCAGTACTTC
CDR3: CATEDGGEQYF

J: TRBJ2-1
D: NA
V: TRBV27
size: once
DNA: TGTGCCAGCAGTTTAGCGGGGGCCTCCTACAATGAGCAGTTCTTC
CDR3: CASSLAGASYNEQFF

J: TRBJ1-5
D: NA
V: TRBV19
size: once
DNA: TGTGCCAGTAGTATAGATCCAGGGGAGAGTCAGCCCCAGCATTTT
CDR3: CASSIDPGESQPQHF

J: TRBJ2-1
D: TRBD2
V: TRBV13
size: NA
DNA: TGTGCCAGCAGCCTTAGCGGGGGGGCCCAAAATGAGCAGTTCTTC
CDR3: CASSLSGGAQNEQFF

J: TRBJ1-6
D: NA
V: TRBV19
size: NA
DNA: TGTGCCAGTGGAGAGATCAGGGAATATAATTCACCCCTCCACTTT
CDR3: CASGEIREYNSPLHF

J: TRBJ2-1
D: NA
V: TRBV7-6
size: NA
DNA: TGTGCCAGCAGCTCTGACAGTGGTACAATTTACAATGAGCAGTTCTTC
CDR3: CASSSDSGTIYNEQFF

J: TRBJ2-1
D: TRBD1
V: TRBV9
size: NA
DNA: TGTGCCAGCAGCACCCGGACAGGGGATATTGAGCAGTTCTTC
CDR3: CASSTRTGDIEQFF

J: TRBJ2-1
D: NA
V: TRBV6-6
size: NA
DNA: TGTGCCAGCAGCCCAGGGTCAGCGAGCTCCTACAATGAGCAGTTCTTC
CDR3: CASSPGSASSYNEQFF

J: TRBJ2-2
D: NA
V: TRBV7-8
size: NA
DNA: TGTGCCAGCAGCTTATTCGGAGGCCTCGCGAACACCGGGGAGCTGTTTTTT
CDR3: CASSLFGGLANTGELFF

J: TRBJ1-1
D: NA
V: TRBV5-8
size: few
DNA: TGTGCCAGCAGCGCAGGGGTATTGGGCACTGAAGCTTTCTTT
CDR3: CASSAGVLGTEAFF

J: TRBJ1-2
D: TRBD1
V: TRBV27
size: once
DNA: TGTGCCAGCAACATACCGGGACAGCGAAATGGCTACACCTTC
CDR3: CASNIPGQRNGYTF

J: TRBJ2-7
D: NA
V: TRBV2
size: NA
DNA: TGTGCCAGCAGTGAGAGGTTACCCTCCTACGAGCAGTACTTC
CDR3: CASSERLPSYEQYF

J: TRBJ2-5
D: TRBD1
V: TRBV29-1
size: NA
DNA: TGCAGCGTGTCTGGTACGACAGGGGGCGCGGAGACCCAGTACTTC
CDR3: CSVSGTTGGAETQYF

J: TRBJ1-2
D: NA
V: TRBV5-1
size: NA
DNA: TGCGCCAGCAGTTCTTTCGAGGGTGGCGCTGGCTACACCTTC
CDR3: CASSSFEGGAGYTF

J: TRBJ1-2
D: NA
V: TRBV27
size: NA
DNA: TGTGCCAGCAGTTTAACAGGGAGAGGCTACACCTTC
CDR3: CASSLTGRGYTF

J: TRBJ1-2
D: NA
V: TRBV11-2
size: NA
DNA: TGTGCCAGCAGCTCCCCCTGGGAGGATGGCTACACCTTC
CDR3: CASSSPWEDGYTF

J: TRBJ1-2
D: NA
V: TRBV27
size: NA
DNA: TGTGCCAGCAGTTTCGGGCAGGGTGGACACTATGGCTACACCTTC
CDR3: CASSFGQGGHYGYTF

J: TRBJ1-6
D: TRBD1
V: TRBV9
size: NA
DNA: TGTGCCAGCAGTTCAGGGGGAGATAATTCACCCCTCCACTTT
CDR3: CASSSGGDNSPLHF

J: TRBJ2-3
D: NA
V: TRBV7-3
size: NA
DNA: TGTGCCAGCAGCTTAGCGGGGTCAAGCACAGATACGCAGTATTTT
CDR3: CASSLAGSSTDTQYF

J: TRBJ1-3
D: NA
V: TRBV28
size: once
DNA: TGTGCCAGCAGTTTAAGGGGGGGGATGAGTCTCTCTGGAAACACCATATATTTT
CDR3: CASSLRGGMSLSGNTIYF

J: TRBJ1-4
D: NA
V: TRBV27
size: NA
DNA: TGTGCCAGCAGTTACCGGGGGTCTAATGAAAAACTGTTTTTT
CDR3: CASSYRGSNEKLFF

J: TRBJ1-4
D: NA
V: TRBV11-2
size: once
DNA: TGTGCCAGCAGCCCCACAGGGTCAACTAATGAAAAACTGTTTTTT
CDR3: CASSPTGSTNEKLFF

J: TRBJ1-1
D: NA
V: TRBV27
size: once
DNA: TGTGCCAGCAGTTTATTGGGGGGGCTGGTTGAAGCTTTCTTT
CDR3: CASSLLGGLVEAFF

J: TRBJ1-2
D: NA
V: TRBV6-5
size: NA
DNA: TGTGCCAGCACCCCAACCACAGGGTTGTATGGCTACACCTTC
CDR3: CASTPTTGLYGYTF

J: TRBJ2-3
D: NA
V: TRBV27
size: NA
DNA: TGTGCCAGCAGTTTATGGGACAACACAGATACGCAGTATTTT
CDR3: CASSLWDNTDTQYF

J: TRBJ1-1
D: TRBD1
V: TRBV30
size: NA
DNA: TGTGCCTGGGGTTCCGGGACAGGGGGGAACACTGAAGCTTTCTTT
CDR3: CAWGSGTGGNTEAFF

J: TRBJ2-3
D: NA
V: TRBV9
size: NA
DNA: TGTGCCAGCAGCGACCAACTAGGTGCAGATACGCAGTATTTT
CDR3: CASSDQLGADTQYF

J: TRBJ2-2
D: TRBD2
V: TRBV7-6
size: NA
DNA: TGTGCCAGCGGCGTACGGGGGGGCTACACCGGGGAGCTGTTTTTT
CDR3: CASGVRGGYTGELFF

J: TRBJ2-7
D: NA
V: TRBV4-1
size: NA
DNA: TGCGCCAGCAGCCCTGAGAGCGGCAGATTTTACTACGAGCAGTACTTC
CDR3: CASSPESGRFYYEQYF

J: TRBJ2-7
D: TRBD2
V: TRBV19
size: NA
DNA: TGTGCCAGTAGCGCTAGCGGGGGGCTCTACGAGCAGTACTTC
CDR3: CASSASGGLYEQYF

J: TRBJ2-1
D: TRBD2
V: TRBV28
size: NA
DNA: TGTGCCAGCAGTTTCCGGGGGAGGGGCAATGAGCAGTTCTTC
CDR3: CASSFRGRGNEQFF

J: TRBJ2-7
D: NA
V: TRBV7-9
size: NA
DNA: TGTGCCAGCAGCTTAGGGGGCGCACTAACCTACGAGCAGTACTTC
CDR3: CASSLGGALTYEQYF

J: TRBJ2-7
D: TRBD2
V: TRBV5-1
size: NA
DNA: TGCGCCAGCAGCTCTAGCGGGGCCCACGAGCAGTACTTC
CDR3: CASSSSGAHEQYF

J: TRBJ2-3
D: TRBD2
V: TRBV6-5
size: NA
DNA: TGTGCCAGCAGTTACTCTACCGCGGGGGGCACAGATACGCAGTATTTT
CDR3: CASSYSTAGGTDTQYF

J: TRBJ2-1
D: TRBD1
V: TRBV5-1
size: NA
DNA: TGCGCCAGCAGCGTAACAGGGGGGCATGAGCAGTTCTTC
CDR3: CASSVTGGHEQFF

J: TRBJ2-7
D: TRBD2
V: TRBV10-1
size: NA
DNA: TGCGCCAGCAGCCATACGGGACGGGCGGGAGACGAGCAGTACTTC
CDR3: CASSHTGRAGDEQYF

J: TRBJ1-5
D: TRBD1
V: TRBV30
size: NA
DNA: TGTGCCTGGAGCCGGGACAGCGCCTACAATCAGCCCCAGCATTTT
CDR3: CAWSRDSAYNQPQHF

J: TRBJ1-2
D: TRBD1
V: TRBV29-1
size: NA
DNA: TGCAGCGTTGAAGACCCGGACAGGGGCTATGGCTACACCTTC
CDR3: CSVEDPDRGYGYTF

J: TRBJ1-1
D: TRBD1
V: TRBV2
size: NA
DNA: TGTGCCAGCAGGGAACAGGGGGCGCCCACTGAAGCTTTCTTT
CDR3: CASREQGAPTEAFF

J: TRBJ1-1
D: NA
V: TRBV21-1
size: NA
DNA: TGTGCCAGCAGCAAGGACAGGGGGCGGGAGGGCAACACTGAAGCTTTCTTT
CDR3: CASSKDRGREGNTEAFF

J: TRBJ1-1
D: NA
V: TRBV16
size: NA
DNA: TGTGCCAGCAGCCAACCTGCGAATGAAGCTTTCTTT
CDR3: CASSQPANEAFF

J: TRBJ2-5
D: TRBD2
V: TRBV7-2
size: NA
DNA: TGTGCCAGCAGCGCCGGGGGGGCGGGTGTGGGGACCCAGTACTTC
CDR3: CASSAGGAGVGTQYF

J: TRBJ2-7
D: TRBD2
V: TRBV7-2
size: NA
DNA: TGTGCCAGCAGCTTTAGCGGGGGCCCCTACGAGCAGTACTTC
CDR3: CASSFSGGPYEQYF

J: TRBJ1-6
D: NA
V: TRBV27
size: NA
DNA: TGTGCCAGCAATTTTTCACCCGGGGGAGGGTCACCCCTCCACTTT
CDR3: CASNFSPGGGSPLHF

J: TRBJ2-1
D: TRBD1
V: TRBV5-4
size: NA
DNA: TGTGCCAGCAGCTTGGGACAGGGATTGAATGAGCAGTTCTTC
CDR3: CASSLGQGLNEQFF

J: TRBJ2-3
D: TRBD2
V: TRBV7-9
size: once
DNA: TGTGCCAGCAGGGGGTGGGGGGGGGCAGATACGCAGTATTTT
CDR3: CASRGWGGADTQYF